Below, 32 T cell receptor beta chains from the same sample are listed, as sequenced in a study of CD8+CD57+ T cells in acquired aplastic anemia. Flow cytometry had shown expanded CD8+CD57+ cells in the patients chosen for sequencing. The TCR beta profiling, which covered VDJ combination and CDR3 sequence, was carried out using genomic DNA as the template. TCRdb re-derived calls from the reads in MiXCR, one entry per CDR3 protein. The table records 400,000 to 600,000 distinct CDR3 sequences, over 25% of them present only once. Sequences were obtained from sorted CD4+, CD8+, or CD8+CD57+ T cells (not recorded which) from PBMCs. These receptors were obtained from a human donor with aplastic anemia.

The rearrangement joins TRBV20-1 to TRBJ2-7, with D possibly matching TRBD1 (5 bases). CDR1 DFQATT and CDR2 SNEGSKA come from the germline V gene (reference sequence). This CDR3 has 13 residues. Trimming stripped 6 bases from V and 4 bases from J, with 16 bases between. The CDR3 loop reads CSAPLPGSYEQYF. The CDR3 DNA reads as TGCAGTGCCCCACTGCCAGGGTCGTACGAGCAGTACTTC.

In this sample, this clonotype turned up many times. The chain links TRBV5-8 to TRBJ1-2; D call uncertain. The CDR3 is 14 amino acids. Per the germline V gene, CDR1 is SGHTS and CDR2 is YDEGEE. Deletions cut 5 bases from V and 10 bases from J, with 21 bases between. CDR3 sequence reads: CASRPTSTKSVYTF. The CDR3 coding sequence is TGTGCCAGCAGACCTACCTCGACAAAATCAGTCTACACCTTC.

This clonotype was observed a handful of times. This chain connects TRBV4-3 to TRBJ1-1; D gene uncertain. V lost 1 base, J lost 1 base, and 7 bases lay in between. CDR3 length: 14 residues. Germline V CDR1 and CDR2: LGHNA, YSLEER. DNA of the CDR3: TGCGCCAGCAGCCAAGGGACCAGGAACACTGAAGCTTTCTTT. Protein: CASSQGTRNTEAFF.

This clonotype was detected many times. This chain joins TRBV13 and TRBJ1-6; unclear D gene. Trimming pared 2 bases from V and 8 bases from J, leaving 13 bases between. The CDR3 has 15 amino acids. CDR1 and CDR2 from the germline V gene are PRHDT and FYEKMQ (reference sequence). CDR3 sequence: CASSLRSPGYSPLHF. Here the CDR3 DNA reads TGTGCCAGCAGCTTACGCAGCCCGGGATATTCACCCCTCCACTTT. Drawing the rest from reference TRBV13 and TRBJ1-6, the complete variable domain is AAGVIQSPRHLIKEKRETATLKCYPIPRHDTVYWYQQGPGQDPQFLISFYEKMQSDKGSIPDRFSAQQFSDYHSELNMSSLELGDSALYFCASSLRSPGYSPLHFGNGTRLTVT.

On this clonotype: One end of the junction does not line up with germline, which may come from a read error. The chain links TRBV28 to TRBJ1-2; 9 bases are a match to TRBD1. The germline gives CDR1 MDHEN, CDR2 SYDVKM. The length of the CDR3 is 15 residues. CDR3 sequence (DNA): TGTGCCCGCAGTTCATCTGACAGGGGGGGCTATGGCTACACCTTC. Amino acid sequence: CARSSSDRGGYGYTF.

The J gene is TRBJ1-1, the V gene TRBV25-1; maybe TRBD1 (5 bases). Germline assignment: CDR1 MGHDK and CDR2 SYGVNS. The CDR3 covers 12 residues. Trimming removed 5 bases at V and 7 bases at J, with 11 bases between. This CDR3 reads CASSSGTVEAFF. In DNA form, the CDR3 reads TGTGCCAGCAGTTCAGGGACCGTTGAAGCTTTCTTT.

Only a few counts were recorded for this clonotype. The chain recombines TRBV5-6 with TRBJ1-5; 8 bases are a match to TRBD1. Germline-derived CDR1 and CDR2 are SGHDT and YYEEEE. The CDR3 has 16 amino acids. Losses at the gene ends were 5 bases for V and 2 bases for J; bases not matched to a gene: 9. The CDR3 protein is CASRRQGILGNQPQHF. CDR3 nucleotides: TGTGCCAGCAGACGACAGGGGATTCTTGGCAATCAGCCCCAGCATTTT.

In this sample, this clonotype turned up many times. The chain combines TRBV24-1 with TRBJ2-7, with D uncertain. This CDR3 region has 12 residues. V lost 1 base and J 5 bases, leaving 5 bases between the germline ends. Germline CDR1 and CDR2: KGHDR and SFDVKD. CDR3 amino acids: CATSDFLDEQYF. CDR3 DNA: TGTGCCACCAGTGATTTTCTAGACGAGCAGTACTTC.

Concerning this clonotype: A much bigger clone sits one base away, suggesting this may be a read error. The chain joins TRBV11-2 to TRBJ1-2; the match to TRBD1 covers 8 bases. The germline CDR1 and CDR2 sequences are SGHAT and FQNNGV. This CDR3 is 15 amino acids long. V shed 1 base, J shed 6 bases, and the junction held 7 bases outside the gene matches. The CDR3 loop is CASSLVGQGRHGYTF. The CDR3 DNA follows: TGTGCCAGCAGCTTAGTCGGACAGGGACGCCATGGCTACACCTTC. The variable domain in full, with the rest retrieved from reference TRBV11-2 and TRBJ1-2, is EAGVAQSPRYKIIEKRQSVAFWCNPISGHATLYWYQQILGQGPKLLIQFQNNGVVDDSQLPKDRFSAERLKGVDSTLKIQPAKLEDSAVYLCASSLVGQGRHGYTFGSGTRLTVV.

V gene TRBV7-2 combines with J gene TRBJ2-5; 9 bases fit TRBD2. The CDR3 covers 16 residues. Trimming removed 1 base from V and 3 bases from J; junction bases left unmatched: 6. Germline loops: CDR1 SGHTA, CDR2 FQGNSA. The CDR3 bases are TGTGCCAGCAGCTTAGGTAGCGGGGGCCGGAAAGAGACCCAGTACTTC. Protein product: CASSLGSGGRKETQYF. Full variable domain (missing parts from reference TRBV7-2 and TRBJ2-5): GAGVSQSPSNKVTEKGKDVELRCDPISGHTALYWYRQSLGQGLEFLIYFQGNSAPDKSGLPSDRFSAERTGGSVSTLTIQRTQQEDSAVYLCASSLGSGGRKETQYFGPGTRLLVL.

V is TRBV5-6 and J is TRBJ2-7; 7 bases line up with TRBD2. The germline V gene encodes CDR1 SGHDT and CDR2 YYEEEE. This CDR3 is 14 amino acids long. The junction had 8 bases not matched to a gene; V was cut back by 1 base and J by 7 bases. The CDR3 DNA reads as TGTGCCAGCAGCTTGAGGGGAGGGTTGAAGGAGCAGTACTTC. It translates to CASSLRGGLKEQYF.

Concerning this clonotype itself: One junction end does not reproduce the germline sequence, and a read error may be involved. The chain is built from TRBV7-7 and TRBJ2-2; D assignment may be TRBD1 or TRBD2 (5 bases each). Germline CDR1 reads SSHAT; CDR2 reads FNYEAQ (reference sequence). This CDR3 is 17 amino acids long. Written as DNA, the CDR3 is TGTGCTAGCAGCTTGGGACCCACTCCTCTAAATCCCGGGGAGCTGTTTTTT. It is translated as CASSLGPTPLNPGELFF.

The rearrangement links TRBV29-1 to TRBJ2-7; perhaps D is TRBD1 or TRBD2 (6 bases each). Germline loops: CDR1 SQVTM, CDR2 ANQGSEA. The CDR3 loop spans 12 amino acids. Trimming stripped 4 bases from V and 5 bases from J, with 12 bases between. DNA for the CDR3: TGCAGCGTTGGGGGGGCTGAGGACGAGCAGTACTTC. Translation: CSVGGAEDEQYF.

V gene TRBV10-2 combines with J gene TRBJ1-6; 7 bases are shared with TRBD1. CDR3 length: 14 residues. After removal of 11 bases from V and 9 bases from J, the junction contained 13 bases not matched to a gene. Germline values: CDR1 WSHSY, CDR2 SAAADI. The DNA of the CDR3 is TGCGCCGTCCCGGGACAGATCCGGGGTTCACCCCTCCACTTT. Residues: CAVPGQIRGSPLHF.

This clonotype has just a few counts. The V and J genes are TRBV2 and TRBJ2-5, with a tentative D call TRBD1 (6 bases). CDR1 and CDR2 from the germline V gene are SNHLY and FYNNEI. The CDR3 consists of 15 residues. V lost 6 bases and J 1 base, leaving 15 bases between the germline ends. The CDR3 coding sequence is TGTGCCAGCAGCTCCGGGACATCTTTCCAAGAGACCCAGTACTTC. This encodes CASSSGTSFQETQYF.

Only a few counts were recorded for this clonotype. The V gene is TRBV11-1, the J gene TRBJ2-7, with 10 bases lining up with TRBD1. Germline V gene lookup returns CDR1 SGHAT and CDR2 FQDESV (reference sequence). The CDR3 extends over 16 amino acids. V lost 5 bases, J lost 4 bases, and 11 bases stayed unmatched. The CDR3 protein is CASSPQGQGSTYEQYF. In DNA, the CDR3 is TGTGCCAGCAGCCCTCAGGGACAGGGGAGTACTTACGAGCAGTACTTC.

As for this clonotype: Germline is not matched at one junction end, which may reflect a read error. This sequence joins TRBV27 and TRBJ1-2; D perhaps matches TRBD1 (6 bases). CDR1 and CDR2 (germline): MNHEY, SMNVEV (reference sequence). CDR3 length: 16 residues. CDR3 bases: TGTGCCAGCAGTCCGAGGGGCAGGGGATTTGGTCGTGGCTGCACCTTC. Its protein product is CASSPRGRGFGRGCTF.

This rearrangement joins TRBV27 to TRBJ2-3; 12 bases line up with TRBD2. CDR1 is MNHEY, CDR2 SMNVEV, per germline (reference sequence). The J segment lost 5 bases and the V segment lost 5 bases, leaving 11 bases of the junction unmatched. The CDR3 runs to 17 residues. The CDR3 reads CASSPFPLAGGQDTQYF. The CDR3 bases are TGTGCCAGCAGTCCGTTCCCGCTAGCGGGGGGGCAAGATACGCAGTATTTT.

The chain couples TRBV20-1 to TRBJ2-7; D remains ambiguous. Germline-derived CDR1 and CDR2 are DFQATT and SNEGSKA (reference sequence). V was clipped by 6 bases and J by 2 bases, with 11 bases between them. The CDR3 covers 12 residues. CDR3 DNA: TGCAGTGCCCGGACCGTTGCCTACGAGCAGTACTTC. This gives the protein CSARTVAYEQYF.

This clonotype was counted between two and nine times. The CDR3 bases are TGTGCCAGCAGTGAAACCCTCTCTCGGGGCCGGCCCCAGCATTTT. As protein: CASSETLSRGRPQHF. The V gene is TRBV2, the J gene TRBJ1-5, with D perhaps matching TRBD1 (5 bases). V was trimmed by 2 bases and J by 9 bases, leaving 17 bases between them. The CDR3 is 15 residues long. The germline gives CDR1 SNHLY, CDR2 FYNNEI.

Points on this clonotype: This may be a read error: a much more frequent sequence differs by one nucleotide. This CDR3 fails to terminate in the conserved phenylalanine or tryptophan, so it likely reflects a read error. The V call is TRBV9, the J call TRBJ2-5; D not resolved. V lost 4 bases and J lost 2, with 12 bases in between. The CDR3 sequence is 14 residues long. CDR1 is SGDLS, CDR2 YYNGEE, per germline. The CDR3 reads CASSPTPAQETQYS. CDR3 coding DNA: TGTGCCAGCAGCCCGACCCCAGCGCAAGAGACCCAGTACTCC.

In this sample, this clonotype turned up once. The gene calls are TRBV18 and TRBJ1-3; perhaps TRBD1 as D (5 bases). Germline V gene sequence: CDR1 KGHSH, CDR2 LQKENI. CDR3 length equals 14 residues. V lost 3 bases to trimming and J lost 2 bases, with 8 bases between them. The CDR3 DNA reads TGTGCCAGCTCACCGGCGGGGGCTGGAAACACCATATATTTT. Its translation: CASSPAGAGNTIYF.

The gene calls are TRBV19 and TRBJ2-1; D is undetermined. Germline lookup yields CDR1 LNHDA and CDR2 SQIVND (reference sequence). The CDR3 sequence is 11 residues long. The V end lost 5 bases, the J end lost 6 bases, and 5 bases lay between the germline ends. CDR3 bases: TGTGCCAGTAGTGAATCCAATGAGCAGTTCTTC. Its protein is CASSESNEQFF.

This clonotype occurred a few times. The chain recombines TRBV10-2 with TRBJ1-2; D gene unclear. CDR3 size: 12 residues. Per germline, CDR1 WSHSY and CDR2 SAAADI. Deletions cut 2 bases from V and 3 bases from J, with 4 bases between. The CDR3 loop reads CASSEGHYGYTF. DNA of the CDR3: TGCGCCAGCAGTGAGGGGCACTATGGCTACACCTTC.

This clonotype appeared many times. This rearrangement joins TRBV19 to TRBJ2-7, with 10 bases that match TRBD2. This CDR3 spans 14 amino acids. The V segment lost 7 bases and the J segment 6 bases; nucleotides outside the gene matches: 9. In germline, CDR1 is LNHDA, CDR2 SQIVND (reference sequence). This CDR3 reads CASNPGASGGEQYF. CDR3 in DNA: TGTGCCAGTAACCCAGGTGCTAGCGGGGGCGAGCAGTACTTC. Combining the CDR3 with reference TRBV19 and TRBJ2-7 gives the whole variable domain DGGITQSPKYLFRKEGQNVTLSCEQNLNHDAMYWYRQDPGQGLRLIYYSQIVNDFQKGDIAEGYSVSREKKESFPLTVTSAQKNPTAFYLCASNPGASGGEQYFGPGTRLTVT.

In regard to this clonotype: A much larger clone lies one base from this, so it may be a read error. The CDR3 region has the DNA TGTCCCAGTACAACAGGGCAGAACACCGGGGAGCTGTTTTTT. It yields the protein CPSTTGQNTGELFF. V usage is TRBV19 and J usage is TRBJ2-2; the D gene is possibly TRBD1 (6 bases). Germline V CDR1 and CDR2: LNHDA, SQIVND (reference sequence). The CDR3 runs 14 residues.

CDR3: CASRHRDRANTEAFF. CDR3 coding DNA: TGTGCCAGCAGACACCGGGACAGGGCGAACACTGAAGCTTTCTTT. The chain has TRBV25-1 and TRBJ1-1; TRBD1 matches 9 bases. In germline, CDR1 is MGHDK, CDR2 SYGVNS. The CDR3 length is 15 residues. The V and J ends lost 6 bases and 1 base, in that order; junction bases with no gene match: 6. The full variable domain, in which reference TRBV25-1 and TRBJ1-1 provide the parts outside the CDR3, is EADIYQTPRYLVIGTGKKITLECSQTMGHDKMYWYQQDPGMELHLIHYSYGVNSTEKGDLSSESTVSRIRTEHFPLTLESARPSHTSQYLCASRHRDRANTEAFFGQGTRLTVV.

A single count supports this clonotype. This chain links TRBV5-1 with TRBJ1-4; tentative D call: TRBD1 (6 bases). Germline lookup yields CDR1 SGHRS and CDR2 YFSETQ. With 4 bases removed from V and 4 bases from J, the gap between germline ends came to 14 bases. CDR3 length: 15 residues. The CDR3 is CASSREQGVNEKLFF. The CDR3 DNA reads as TGCGCCAGCAGCAGAGAACAGGGTGTTAATGAAAAACTGTTTTTT.

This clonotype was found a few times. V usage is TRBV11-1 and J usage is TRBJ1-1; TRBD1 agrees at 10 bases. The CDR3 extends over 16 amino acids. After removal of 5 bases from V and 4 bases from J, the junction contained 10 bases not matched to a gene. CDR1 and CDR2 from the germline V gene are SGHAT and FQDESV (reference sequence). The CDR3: CASSPLGDRGSTEAFF. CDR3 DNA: TGTGCCAGCAGCCCCTTAGGGGACAGGGGATCCACTGAAGCTTTCTTT.

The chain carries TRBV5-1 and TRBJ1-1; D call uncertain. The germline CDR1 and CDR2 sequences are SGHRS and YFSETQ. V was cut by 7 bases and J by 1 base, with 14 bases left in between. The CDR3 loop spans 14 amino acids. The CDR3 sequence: CASHKTAGNTEAFF. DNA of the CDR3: TGCGCCAGCCACAAGACGGCGGGGAACACTGAAGCTTTCTTT.

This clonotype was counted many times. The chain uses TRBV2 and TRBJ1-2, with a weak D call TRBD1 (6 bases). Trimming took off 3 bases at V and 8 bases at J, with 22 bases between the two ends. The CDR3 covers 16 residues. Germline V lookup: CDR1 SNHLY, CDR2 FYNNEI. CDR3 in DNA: TGTGCCAGCAGTGAGGGCGGCCCCCCGAAACAGGGAGGCTACACCTTC. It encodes CASSEGGPPKQGGYTF.

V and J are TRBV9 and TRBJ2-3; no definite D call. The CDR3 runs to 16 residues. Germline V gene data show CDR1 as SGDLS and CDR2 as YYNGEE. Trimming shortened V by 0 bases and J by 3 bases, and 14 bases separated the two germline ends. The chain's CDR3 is CASSVGPGVDTDTQYF. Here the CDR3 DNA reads TGTGCCAGCAGCGTAGGGCCCGGAGTCGATACAGATACGCAGTATTTT.